This T cell receptor beta chain was found in a study of beta chain features in type 1 diabetes. Trimming cost V 2 bases and J 5 bases, with 5 bases left between them. This CDR3 region has 11 residues. The germline V gene has CDR1 GTSNPN and CDR2 SVGIG (reference sequence). All of the isolated RNA was reverse transcribed, so expressed TCRB transcripts were sequenced. Sequencing was performed with immunoSEQ multiplex PCR; in TCRdb, only in-frame clones are kept and a portion is missing. The table shows under 500,000 clones, with roughly 30% occurring only once. This clone was counted a few times. The sequenced sample consisted of naive CD4+ T cells from blood. The receptor's source is a man between 18 and 35 years old in good health. The chain is built from TRBV30 and TRBJ2-3; D uncertain. DNA for the CDR3: TGTGCCTGGAGTAAACGAGATACGCAGTATTTT. Its protein product is CAWSKRDTQYF.